This T cell receptor beta chain was observed in a study of blood T cells in healthy people across ages (dated by TCRdb to the mid-2010s). At the level of the whole study: In model experiments, template switching captured about one uniquely barcoded TCR beta cDNA molecule for every two T cells. The study measured age-related changes in TCR beta repertoire diversity using deep sequencing normalized with unique cDNA molecular identifiers. Donors were grouped into four age groups: young (average 16 years), middle-aged (around 39), aged (62) and long-lived (just over 80). To avoid experimental bias, donors of different ages were distributed randomly across sequencing lanes. Using the same blood draw, the study looked at two additional independent replicas of 1 million unique cDNA reads for two donors, one aged 18 to 30 and the other aged 80 or older.

Results the study describes overall, beyond this receptor: Compared with the aged group, the long-lived group had more naive CD4+ T cells, fewer expanded clones and increased TCR diversity, suggesting age selection. Estimates of total diversity based on one million sequenced T cells were regarded as lower bounds and as underestimates. Because profiling used bulk unsorted PBMCs, naive and antigen-experienced compartments could not be compared conclusively. Observed TCR beta diversity per million T cells fell roughly linearly with age, and a significant reduction was already apparent by age about 36. There was a strong correlation between observed TCR beta diversity and the percentage of naive T cells measured by flow cytometry. Because donor CMV infection status was unknown, age-related changes in expanded clonotypes were potentially confounded.

This clonotype was observed at least ten times. Its antigen remains undetermined. Base-call qualities are not available, and no considerably larger clone is one nucleotide away. Library generation was performed with 5' RACE. Sequenced on an Illumina HiSeq 2500. A second PCR of roughly 7 to 11 cycles was performed with a sample-barcoded 5' primer and a J-beta primer mix. A template-switch 5' adaptor carrying 12 random nucleotides introduced a unique molecular identifier onto each TCR beta cDNA molecule. At least 2.5 million CDR3-containing paired-end reads were obtained from each sample. The Mint cDNA synthesis kit, primed by a TRBC-specific oligonucleotide, was used to synthesize first-strand cDNA from all RNA. Following uracil-DNA glycosylase treatment, a first 18-cycle PCR with universal primers M1SS and BC2_uni_R was performed on all cDNA. For the original study's pipeline: Each sample was normalized by randomly selecting 1 million high-quality reads, each carrying a distinct molecular identifier. Instead of being binned into consensus sequences, reads with shared molecular identifiers were discarded. MiTCR, with a Q25 quality threshold and the strictest error-elimination algorithm, was used for CDR3 identification, clonotype clustering and error correction. A nonparametric unseen species model using Euler transformation provided a lower-bound estimate of total TCR beta diversity. Using fastp at Q25 and MiXCR, TCRdb reprocessed the public reads and kept productive beta chains. Entries that share a CDR3 protein sequence are merged under the most common genes and DNA. These V and J calls are TCRdb output, not the study's own analysis. The sample profile shows some 900,000 distinct CDR3 sequences; 29% of them were found once. Approximately 15% of the sample is taken by the ten largest.

There are 13 amino acids in the CDR3, from cysteine to phenylalanine inclusive. The DNA shown is the 39-base CDR3, in frame from base 1. The junction carries 10 bases between V and J, which are trimmed by 5 bases and 3 bases respectively. CDR1 and CDR2 are drawn from the germline V gene: SGHTA, FQGNSA. Systemically healthy Caucasian individuals from Russia, over 30 in total and aged roughly 6 to 100 years, were included as donors. Roughly 9 milliliters of peripheral blood were drawn from each donor into EDTA-treated Vacutainer tubes. PBMCs were isolated by Ficoll-Paque density-gradient centrifugation, with at least 6 million obtained per sample. Total RNA was extracted from PBMCs with Trizol reagent, with at least 6 micrograms obtained per sample. The percentages of naive CD45RAhigh/CD27high T cells were determined by flow cytometry on a PBMC aliquot from every donor.

The rearranged chain carries TRBV7-2 and TRBJ2-5; tentative D gene TRBD2, with 5 bases matching. The TCR sequence derives from an elderly woman in good health. The sequenced material came from blood. The DNA is as follows: TGTGCCAGCAGCCTAACTAGGGAAGAGACCCAGTACTTC. This codes for CASSLTREETQYF.